The rows below give T cell receptor beta chains drawn from one sample of a study of T cells in localized non-small cell lung cancer. Sequencing was performed with immunoSEQ multiplex PCR; in TCRdb, only in-frame clones are kept and a portion is missing. Of approximately 3,100 clones in the sample, less than 20% are singletons; the top ten hold just under 9.5%. The specimen comprised lung tumor tissue, sampled before any cancer treatment. The receptors come from a woman aged 35 to 69 with stage III squamous cell lung carcinoma. The CDR3 runs from the conserved cysteine through the conserved F or W. Each record gives: D gene, V gene, J gene, clone size, CDR3 protein, CDR3 DNA. The D gene is left open where the match is weak. Rows may omit the clone size; those that give it use once, few, many or a size class.

TRBD2,TRBV19,TRBJ2-3,NA,CASRRTSGTDTQYF,TGTGCCAGTAGGAGGACTAGCGGAACAGATACGCAGTATTTT
NA,TRBV11-3,TRBJ1-1,medium-sized,CASSLKGGGTEAFF,TGTGCCAGCAGCTTGAAAGGTGGTGGCACTGAAGCTTTCTTT
TRBD1,TRBV5-1,TRBJ1-2,NA,CASSSGTGLNYGYTF,TGCGCCAGCAGCTCCGGGACAGGGCTTAACTATGGCTACACCTTC
TRBD1,TRBV11-3,TRBJ2-7,NA,CASSLTTGGVYEQYF,TGTGCCAGCAGCTTGACAACAGGGGGAGTCTACGAGCAGTACTTC
NA,TRBV9,TRBJ2-7,few,CASSVEGVGYEQYF,TGTGCCAGCAGCGTAGAGGGGGTCGGCTACGAGCAGTACTTC
NA,TRBV11-3,TRBJ2-7,medium-sized,CASSLAEYEYEQYF,TGTGCCAGCAGCTTGGCTGAGTATGAATACGAGCAGTACTTC
NA,TRBV6-1,TRBJ2-3,NA,CASSEAGGNTDTQYF,TGTGCCAGCAGTGAAGCGGGCGGGAATACAGATACGCAGTATTTT
NA,TRBV30,TRBJ1-2,NA,CAWSAGVAILYGYTF,TGTGCCTGGAGTGCGGGGGTAGCAATACTCTATGGCTACACCTTC
NA,TRBV11-3,TRBJ1-2,few,CASSLEFQGSSGYTF,TGTGCCAGCAGCTTAGAATTTCAGGGTTCCTCTGGCTACACCTTC
NA,TRBV6-8,TRBJ2-5,large,CASSHPRGAQGNGPQETQYF,TGTGCCAGCAGTCACCCAAGGGGGGCGCAAGGGAATGGACCCCAAGAGACCCAGTACTTC